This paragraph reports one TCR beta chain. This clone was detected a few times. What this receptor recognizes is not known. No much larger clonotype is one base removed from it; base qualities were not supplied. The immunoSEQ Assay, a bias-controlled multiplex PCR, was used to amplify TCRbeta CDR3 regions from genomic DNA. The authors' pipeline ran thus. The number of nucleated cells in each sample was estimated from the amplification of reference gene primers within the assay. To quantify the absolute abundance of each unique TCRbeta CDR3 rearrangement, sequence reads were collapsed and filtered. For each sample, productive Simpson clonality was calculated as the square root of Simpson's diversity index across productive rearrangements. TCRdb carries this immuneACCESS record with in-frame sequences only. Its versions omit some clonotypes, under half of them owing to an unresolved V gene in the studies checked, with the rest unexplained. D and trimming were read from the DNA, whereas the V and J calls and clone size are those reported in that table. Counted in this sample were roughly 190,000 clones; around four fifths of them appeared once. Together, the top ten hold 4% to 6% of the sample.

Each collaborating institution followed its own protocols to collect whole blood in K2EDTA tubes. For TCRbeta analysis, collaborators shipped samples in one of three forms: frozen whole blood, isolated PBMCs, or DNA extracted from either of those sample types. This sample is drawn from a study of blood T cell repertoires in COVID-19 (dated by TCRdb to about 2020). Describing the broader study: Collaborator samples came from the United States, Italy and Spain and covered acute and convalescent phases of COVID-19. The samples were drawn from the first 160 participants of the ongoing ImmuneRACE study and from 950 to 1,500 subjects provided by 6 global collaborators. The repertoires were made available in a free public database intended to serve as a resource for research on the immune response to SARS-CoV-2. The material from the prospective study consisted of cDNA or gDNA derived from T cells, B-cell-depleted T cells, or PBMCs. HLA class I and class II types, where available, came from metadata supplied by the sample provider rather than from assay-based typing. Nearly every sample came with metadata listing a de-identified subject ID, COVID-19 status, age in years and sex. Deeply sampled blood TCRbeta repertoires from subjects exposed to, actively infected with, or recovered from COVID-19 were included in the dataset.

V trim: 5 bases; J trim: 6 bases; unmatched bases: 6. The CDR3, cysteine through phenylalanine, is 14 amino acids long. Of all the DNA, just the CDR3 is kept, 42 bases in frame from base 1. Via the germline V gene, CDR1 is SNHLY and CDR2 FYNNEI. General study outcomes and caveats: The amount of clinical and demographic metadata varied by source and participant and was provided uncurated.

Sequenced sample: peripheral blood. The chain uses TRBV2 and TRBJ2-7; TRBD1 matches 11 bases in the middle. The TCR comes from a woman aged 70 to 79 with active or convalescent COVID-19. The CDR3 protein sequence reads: CASSLGQGASEQYF. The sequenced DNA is TGTGCCAGCAGTTTAGGACAGGGGGCCAGCGAGCAGTACTTC.